The present entry profiles one T cell receptor (beta chain) with its context. Antigen: not known. The data were obtained in a study of CD8 T cells in ankylosing spondylitis. Construction of TCR beta libraries was performed using quantitative 5'-RACE with molecular barcodes. MiXCR, run by TCRdb on the 5' RACE reads, gives a single entry per CDR3 protein. The repertoire has about 220,000 distinct CDR3 sequences, 15% to 20% of them found once; the top ten carry approximately 46%. Per germline, CDR1 MNHEY and CDR2 SVGAGI. The CDR3 has 16 residues. Trimming left V 2 bases short and J 2 bases short, with 16 bases between. General study results and limits: Typical of ankylosing spondylitis blood, it appeared, was a TCR beta motif of roughly eight highly homologous variants. A CD8+ phenotype characterized the disease-linked clones, which were relatively rare in peripheral blood. Matched ankylosing spondylitis synovial fluid reportedly contained a significantly enriched population of disease-linked clones. Some motif variants had been reported before (in reactive arthritis synovial fluid and blood).

What was sequenced was blood, either unsorted or a sorted T cell fraction (not recorded which). This clonotype originated in a male donor with ankylosing spondylitis. The chain uses TRBV6-5 and TRBJ2-7, with TRBD2 as a possible D gene (5 bases). CDR3 protein: CASSYGMRAGAYEQYF. The CDR3 coding sequence is TGTGCCAGCAGTTACGGAATGCGGGCCGGGGCCTACGAGCAGTACTTC.